This TCR beta chain was documented in a study of blood T cells in healthy people across ages. Across the whole study: Per every two T cells, about one barcoded beta molecule was captured by template switching.

Only one count was recorded for this clonotype. The CDR3 covers 13 residues. Germline V gene lookup returns CDR1 SGHRS and CDR2 YFSETQ. The V end was cut by 4 bases, the J end by 9 bases, with 14 bases between. It was with a sample-barcoded 5' primer and a J-beta primer mix that a second PCR of about 6 to 12 cycles was run. TCRdb re-called the 5' RACE reads with MiXCR, one entry per CDR3 protein. The sample consists of about 1 million distinct CDR3 sequences, around 25% of them appearing once. This sample also appeared in a second study, on T cells of mothers and their children. This second study notes: No clones detected were persistent microchimeric T cell clones.

The rearrangement joins TRBV5-1 to TRBJ2-1; D might be TRBD1 (5 bases). The sample taken for sequencing was blood. The source is a girl between 2 and 10 years old in good health. The DNA of the CDR3 is TGCGCCAGCAGCCTGGAGATAGGGGCTGAGCAGTTCTTC. This encodes CASSLEIGAEQFF. The whole variable domain, filled in from reference TRBV5-1 and TRBJ2-1, reads KAGVTQTPRYLIKTRGQQVTLSCSPISGHRSVSWYQQTPGQGLQFLFEYFSETQRNKGNFPGRFSGRQFSNSRSEMNVSTLELGDSALYLCASSLEIGAEQFFGPGTRLTVL.